The rows below give T cell receptor beta chains drawn from one sample of a study of CD8+ T cells in alopecia areata. Clones were read by immunoSEQ multiplex PCR, and TCRdb kept only the in-frame ones, dropping some. The sample carries roughly 140,000 clones, 40% to 60% recorded once. The sample was CD8+ T cells sorted from blood, taken at week 0. The receptors were gathered from a human donor with alopecia areata. CDR3s include the opening cysteine and the closing phenylalanine or tryptophan. Fields, in order: CDR3 DNA, CDR3 protein, clone size, V gene, J gene, CDR3 length, D gene. A D gene is named only where the DNA matches it firmly. For some rows the clone size is stated as once, few or many, or as a class when expanded; others skip it.

TGTGCCAGCGGTTCGGACTTTGAAGCTTTCTTT,CASGSDFEAFF,.,TRBV2,TRBJ1-1,11,.
TGCGCCAGCAGCCAGTATGGCACTGAAGCTTTCTTT,CASSQYGTEAFF,few,TRBV5-1,TRBJ1-1,12,.
TGCGCCAGCAGCTACTACAGGAGCTCCTACGAGCAGTACTTC,CASSYYRSSYEQYF,few,TRBV5-1,TRBJ2-7,14,.
TGTGCCAGCAGTGACACGACTAGAGATACGCAGTATTTT,CASSDTTRDTQYF,.,TRBV25-1,TRBJ2-3,13,.
TGCGCCAGCAGCCAAGGGGGCTCTAGGGTTCTCTACGAGCAGTACTTC,CASSQGGSRVLYEQYF,.,TRBV4-3,TRBJ2-7,16,.
TGCGCCAGCAGCCAAGATCAAAGTATCCCCTACGAGCAGTACTTC,CASSQDQSIPYEQYF,.,TRBV4-3,TRBJ2-7,15,.
TGCGCCAGCAGCCTACTTGACAGGGGGGCTTTCAATGAGCAGTTCTTC,CASSLLDRGAFNEQFF,.,TRBV4-1,TRBJ2-1,16,TRBD1
TGCAGCGTTGTCGGTGCCGGGACACCATACGAGCAGTACTTC,CSVVGAGTPYEQYF,.,TRBV29-1,TRBJ2-7,14,.
TGCAGCGTCGACGGGACTAGCGGGGCGTGGAATGAGCAGTTCTTC,CSVDGTSGAWNEQFF,few,TRBV29-1,TRBJ2-1,15,TRBD2
TGTGCCTGGAGGGACAGCATGAACACTGAAGCTTTCTTT,CAWRDSMNTEAFF,.,TRBV30,TRBJ1-1,13,.
TGCAGCGTGTCGGTTAACAATGAGCAGTTCTTC,CSVSVNNEQFF,.,TRBV29-1,TRBJ2-1,11,.
TGCAGCGTTCAGACAGGGGATTCATACGAGCAGTACTTC,CSVQTGDSYEQYF,.,TRBV29-1,TRBJ2-7,13,TRBD1
TGTGCCAGCAGCTTAGACAGCAATCAGCCCCAGCATTTT,CASSLDSNQPQHF,few,TRBV11-2,TRBJ1-5,13,.
TGTGCCAGCAGAGCAAGTTGGGGGTGGGACACTGAAGCTTTCTTT,CASRASWGWDTEAFF,.,TRBV27,TRBJ1-1,15,.
TGCGCCAGCAGCTTGGGGGAATCAAACACCGGGGAGCTGTTTTTT,CASSLGESNTGELFF,.,TRBV5-1,TRBJ2-2,15,.
TGCAGCTCTCTAGAGGGTGAGCAGTTCTTC,CSSLEGEQFF,.,TRBV29-1,TRBJ2-1,10,.
TGTGCCAGCAGTGATTGGTTGGACAGGGGAAACTCTGAAGCTTTCTTT,CASSDWLDRGNSEAFF,.,TRBV2,TRBJ1-1,16,TRBD1
TGTGCCAGCAGTGAATGGGACGGACTCTACGAGCAGTACTTC,CASSEWDGLYEQYF,.,TRBV2,TRBJ2-7,14,.
TGTGCCTGGAGTATGGGGACTGGACTGAACACTGAAGCTTTCTTT,CAWSMGTGLNTEAFF,few,TRBV30,TRBJ1-1,15,.
TGTGCCAGCAGCGGCGGGACAGGCAATCAGCCCCAGCATTTT,CASSGGTGNQPQHF,.,TRBV9,TRBJ1-5,14,TRBD1
TGTGCCAGCAACTACCTGACAAAGACCTACGAGCAGTACTTC,CASNYLTKTYEQYF,.,TRBV5-6,TRBJ2-7,14,.
TGCAGCGTTGGAGGGGGGGCTTCCTACGAGCAGTACTTC,CSVGGGASYEQYF,once,TRBV29-1,TRBJ2-7,13,.
TGCGCCAGCAGCTTGACCCTGACAGGGCGAAACTATGGCTACACCTTC,CASSLTLTGRNYGYTF,.,TRBV5-1,TRBJ1-2,16,TRBD1
TGTGCCAGCAGCCCTTCGGAGACAGGGAGGGCAGATACGCAGTATTTT,CASSPSETGRADTQYF,few,TRBV7-8,TRBJ2-3,16,.
TGTGCCACAGATAGTACTGACAGGCCGCAGAGCACAGATACGCAGTATTTT,CATDSTDRPQSTDTQYF,few,TRBV2,TRBJ2-3,17,.
TGCAGCGTTGAAGGGGCAGATTTCTCCTACGAGCAGTACTTC,CSVEGADFSYEQYF,.,TRBV29-1,TRBJ2-7,14,.
TGTGCCAGCGGGGCACAGGGGGCGGCCGGGGAGCTGTTTTTT,CASGAQGAAGELFF,.,TRBV25-1,TRBJ2-2,14,TRBD1
TGTGCCAGCAGCTTAGAAGGGACAACCACAGATACGCAGTATTTT,CASSLEGTTTDTQYF,.,TRBV11-3,TRBJ2-3,15,.